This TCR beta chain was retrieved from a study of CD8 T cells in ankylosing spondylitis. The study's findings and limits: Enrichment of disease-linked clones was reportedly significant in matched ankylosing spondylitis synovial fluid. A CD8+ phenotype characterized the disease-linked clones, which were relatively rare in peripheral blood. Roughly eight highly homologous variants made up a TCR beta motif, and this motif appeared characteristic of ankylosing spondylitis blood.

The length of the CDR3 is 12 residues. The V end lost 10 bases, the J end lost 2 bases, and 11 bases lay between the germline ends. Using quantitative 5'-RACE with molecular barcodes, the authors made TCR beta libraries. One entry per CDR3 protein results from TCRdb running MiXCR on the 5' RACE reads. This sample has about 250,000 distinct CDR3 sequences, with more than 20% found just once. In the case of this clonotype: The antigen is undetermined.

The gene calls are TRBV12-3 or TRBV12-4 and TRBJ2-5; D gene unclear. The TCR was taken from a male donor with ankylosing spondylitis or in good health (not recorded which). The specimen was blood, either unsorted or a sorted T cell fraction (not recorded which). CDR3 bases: TGTGCCACCGGTCAGGTACAAGAGACCCAGTACTTC. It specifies CATGQVQETQYF.